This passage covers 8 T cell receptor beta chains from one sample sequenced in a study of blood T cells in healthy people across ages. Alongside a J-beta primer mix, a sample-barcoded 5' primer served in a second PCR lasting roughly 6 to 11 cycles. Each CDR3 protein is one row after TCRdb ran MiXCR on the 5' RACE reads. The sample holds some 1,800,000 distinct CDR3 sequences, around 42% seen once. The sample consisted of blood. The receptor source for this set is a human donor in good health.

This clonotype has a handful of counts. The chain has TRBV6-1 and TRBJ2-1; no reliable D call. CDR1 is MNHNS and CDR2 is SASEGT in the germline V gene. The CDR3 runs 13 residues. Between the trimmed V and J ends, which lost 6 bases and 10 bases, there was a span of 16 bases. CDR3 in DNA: TGTGCCAGCAGCGAGTCCTTTTTGAGGGAGCAGTTCTTC. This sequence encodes CASSESFLREQFF.

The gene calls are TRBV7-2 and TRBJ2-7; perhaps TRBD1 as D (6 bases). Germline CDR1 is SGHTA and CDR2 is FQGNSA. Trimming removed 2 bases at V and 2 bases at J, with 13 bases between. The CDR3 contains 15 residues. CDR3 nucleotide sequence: TGTGCCAGCAGCTTATTACGACAGGCTGCCTACGAGCAGTACTTC. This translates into CASSLLRQAAYEQYF.

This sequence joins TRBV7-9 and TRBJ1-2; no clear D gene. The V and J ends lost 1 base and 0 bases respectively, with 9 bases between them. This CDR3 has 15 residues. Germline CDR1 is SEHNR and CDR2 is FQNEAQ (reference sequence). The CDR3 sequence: CASSLEEPANYGYTF. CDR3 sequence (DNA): TGTGCCAGCAGCTTAGAAGAACCAGCTAACTATGGCTACACCTTC.

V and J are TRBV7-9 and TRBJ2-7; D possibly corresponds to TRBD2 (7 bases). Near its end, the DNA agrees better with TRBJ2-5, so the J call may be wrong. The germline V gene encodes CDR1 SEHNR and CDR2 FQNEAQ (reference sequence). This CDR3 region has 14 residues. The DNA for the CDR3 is TGTGCCAGCAGTCGCGGGGGCTTTGGAGAGACCCAGTACTTC. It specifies CASSRGGFGETQYF.

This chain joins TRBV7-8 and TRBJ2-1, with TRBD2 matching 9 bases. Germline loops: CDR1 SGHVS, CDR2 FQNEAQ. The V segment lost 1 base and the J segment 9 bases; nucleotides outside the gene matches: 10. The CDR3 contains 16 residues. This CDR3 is CASSLVPGLATGEQFF. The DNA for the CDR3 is TGTGCCAGCAGCTTAGTCCCGGGACTAGCCACGGGTGAGCAGTTCTTC. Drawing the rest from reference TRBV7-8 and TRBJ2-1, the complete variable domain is GAGVSQSPRYKVAKRGQDVALRCDPISGHVSLFWYQQALGQGPEFLTYFQNEAQLDKSGLPSDRFFAERPEGSVSTLKIQRTQQEDSAVYLCASSLVPGLATGEQFFGPGTRLTVL.

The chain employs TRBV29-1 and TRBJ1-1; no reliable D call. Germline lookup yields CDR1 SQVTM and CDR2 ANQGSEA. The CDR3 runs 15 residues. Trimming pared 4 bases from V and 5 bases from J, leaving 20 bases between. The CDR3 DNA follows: TGCAGCGTTGGTTTTAGCGTGTGGTCGGGAACTGAAGCTTTCTTT. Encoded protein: CSVGFSVWSGTEAFF.

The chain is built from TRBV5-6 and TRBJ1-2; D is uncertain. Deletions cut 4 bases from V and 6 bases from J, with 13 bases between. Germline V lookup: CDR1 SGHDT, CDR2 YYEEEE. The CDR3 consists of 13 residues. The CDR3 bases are TGTGCCAGCAGCCGGGTATTGAAGGATGGCTACACCTTC. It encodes CASSRVLKDGYTF.

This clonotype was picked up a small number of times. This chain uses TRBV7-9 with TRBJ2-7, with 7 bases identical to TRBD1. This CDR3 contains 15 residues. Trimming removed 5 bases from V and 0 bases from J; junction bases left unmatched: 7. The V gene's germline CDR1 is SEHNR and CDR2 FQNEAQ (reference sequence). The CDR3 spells CASSPSRGISYEQYF. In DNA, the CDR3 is TGTGCCAGCAGCCCTAGCAGGGGGATCTCCTACGAGCAGTACTTC.